This TCR beta chain came from a study of blood T cells in healthy people across ages. Study-wide results and limits: The donors' CMV status was not determined, possibly confounding changes in expanded clonotypes.

The CDR3 comprises 16 residues, both ends counted. The germline gives CDR1 MNHEY, CDR2 SMNVEV (reference sequence). Next came a second PCR, run for about 7 to 12 cycles, which used a sample-barcoded 5' primer along with a J-beta primer mix. One entry per CDR3 protein, called by TCRdb with MiXCR from the 5' RACE reads. The data hold roughly 700,000 distinct CDR3 sequences, with about 25% observed a single time. This clonotype was seen a few times. No antigen is known for it. No DNA is shown, since the ends of the CDR3 on it are uncertain; the CDR3 is the one TCRdb lists. These data also featured in a second study, about T cells of mothers and their children.

This sequence was found in a boy aged 5 to 17 in good health. The chain couples TRBV27 to TRBJ2-7; the listed D gene, TRBD1, was not tested against the DNA. The sequencing input was blood. The CDR3 region is CASSLVGTGAGYERYF.